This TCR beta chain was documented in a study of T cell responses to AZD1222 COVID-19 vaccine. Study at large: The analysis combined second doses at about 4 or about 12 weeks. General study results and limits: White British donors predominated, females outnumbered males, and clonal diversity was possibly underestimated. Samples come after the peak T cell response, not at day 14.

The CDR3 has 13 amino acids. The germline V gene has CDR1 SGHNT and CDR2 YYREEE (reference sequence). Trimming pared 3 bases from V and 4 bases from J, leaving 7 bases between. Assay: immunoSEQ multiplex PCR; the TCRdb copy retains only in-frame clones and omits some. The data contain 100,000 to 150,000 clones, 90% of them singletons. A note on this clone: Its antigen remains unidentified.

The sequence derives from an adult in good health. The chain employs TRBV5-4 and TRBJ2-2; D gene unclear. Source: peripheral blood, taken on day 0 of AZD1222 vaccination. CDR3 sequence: CASSSLITGELFF. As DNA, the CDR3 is TGTGCCAGCAGCTCCCTAATCACCGGGGAGCTGTTTTTT.